This entry describes one TCR beta chain. What it binds is unknown. Different DNA sequences within this sample yield the same CDR3. This entry comes from a study of shared clonotypes between healthy human individuals. Sorted subsets were amplified in replicate PCRs using 200 to 250 ng DNA, tens of thousands of T cell genomes. As originally analysed: Owing to the provision of junction-only sequences devoid of quality scores by immunoSEQ, filtering differed. Clones were read by immunoSEQ multiplex PCR, and TCRdb kept only the in-frame ones, dropping some. V and J calls and clone size follow that table, whereas D and trimming were derived from the DNA. Among approximately 2.3 million clones, over 90% were seen once, and the ten largest hold about 0.39%. General study findings and limits: Rarefaction exposed incomplete sorted-subset sequencing despite large depth. Exclusively blood specimens were collected; tissue repertoires likely differ.

CDR1 is SNHLY and CDR2 is FYNNEI in the germline V gene. The CDR3 consists of 15 residues. The germline V and J ends were trimmed by 1 base and 2 bases, with 9 bases remaining between them. The origin of this receptor is a man aged 18-30 years in good health. Some clones in this sample may be carry-over from other donors' samples. The sequencing sample was made of naive CD4+ T cells from PBMCs. Subset in this sample: CD45RA+ positively selected. This sequence joins TRBV2 and TRBJ1-5; a weak D match, TRBD1 (5 bases). Here the CDR3 DNA reads TGTGCCAGCAGTGAAGGAAGGGGAGGCAATCAGCCCCAGCATTTT. This sequence encodes CASSEGRGGNQPQHF. Using reference TRBV2 and TRBJ1-5 for the parts outside the CDR3, the full variable domain is EPEVTQTPSHQVTQMGQEVILRCVPISNHLYFYWYRQILGQKVEFLVSFYNNEISEKSEIFDDQFSVERPDGSNFTLKIRSTKLEDSAMYFCASSEGRGGNQPQHFGDGTRLSIL.